The entry below gives a single T cell receptor (beta chain) sequence along with its context. The antigen is undetermined. This sample is part of a study of cytomegalovirus exposure and HLA in healthy donors. Study at large: In an earlier analysis, 95 million to 140 million unique TCR beta sequences were found from 150 million to 200 million T cells.

Per the germline V gene, CDR1 is SGHRS and CDR2 is YFSETQ. The CDR3 loop spans 14 amino acids. V was pared by 2 bases and J by 2 bases, with 10 bases between. The study, taken as a whole, reports: An Asian-associated ancestry cluster reportedly showed fewer N-insertions than the approximately 670-donor mean in a later analysis. A prior analysis recorded that most TCR beta V segments were productive about 87% or about 30% of the time.

The primer mix had 60 Vbeta and 13 Jbeta primers. Data came from immunoSEQ multiplex PCR; TCRdb stores just in-frame clones and leaves some out. The table has about 90,000 clones, about 68% seen once. Sequencing was performed on PBMCs. The genes are TRBV5-1 and TRBJ1-1; weak D call: TRBD1 (5 bases). The clonotype originates from a man aged 25-45 years in good health and CMV-seropositive. The CDR3 loop is CASSFQGLNTEAFF. CDR3 coding DNA: TGCGCCAGCAGCTTCCAGGGATTAAACACTGAAGCTTTCTTT.